What follows is one T cell receptor beta chain and its context. These data are taken from a study of radiotherapy plus CTLA-4 blockade in lung cancer. The assay was immunoSEQ multiplex PCR, and TCRdb's table has in-frame clones only and misses some. The table lists tens of thousands of clones, roughly 77% of them singletons. Germline CDR1 and CDR2: MDHEN and SYDVKM. The CDR3 covers 14 residues. V lost 4 bases, J lost 8 bases, and 17 bases lay in between. This rearrangement joins TRBV28 to TRBJ1-2; D is ambiguous. The TCR was taken from a human donor with non-small cell lung cancer that progressed on radiotherapy plus ipilimumab. The sequencing used peripheral blood, collected from a patient treated with radiotherapy plus ipilimumab. CDR3 residues: CASSSSPGHHGYTF. The DNA of the CDR3 is TGTGCCAGCAGTTCGTCCCCGGGTCACCACGGCTACACCTTC.